This is a list of T cell receptor beta chains from one sample in a study of control samples from healthy donors and cancer patients. TCRdb keeps only in-frame clones here, not all; method: immunoSEQ multiplex PCR. The data contain approximately 90,000 clones, about 87% of them seen just once; the ten biggest clones take up around an eighth. What was sequenced was blood. Every receptor here comes from a woman in her 70s in good health. Both conserved end residues are part of each CDR3. D genes are given only for firm matches. Clone size appears in some rows only: once, few, many, or a class for an expanded clone.

clone size	V gene	D gene	J gene	CDR3 protein	CDR3 DNA
NA	TRBV9	TRBD1	TRBJ2-5	CASTPQGQGRETQYF	TGTGCCAGCACCCCGCAAGGACAGGGGAGAGAGACCCAGTACTTC
NA	TRBV2	NA	TRBJ2-3	CASSQSGTYTDTQYF	TGTGCCAGCAGCCAATCCGGGACATACACAGATACGCAGTATTTT
NA	TRBV20-1	NA	TRBJ2-5	CSASLETQYF	TGCAGTGCTAGCCTGGAGACCCAGTACTTC
NA	TRBV9	NA	TRBJ1-3	CASSVGNSRNTIYF	TGTGCCAGCAGCGTAGGCAACAGTAGAAACACCATATATTTT
NA	TRBV5-4	NA	TRBJ2-2	CASSLGRAATGELFF	TGTGCCAGCAGCTTGGGGAGGGCGGCCACCGGGGAGCTGTTTTTT
NA	TRBV25-1	NA	TRBJ2-5	CASSDTPGLQETQYF	TGTGCCAGCAGTGATACCCCGGGACTTCAAGAGACCCAGTACTTC
once	TRBV2	NA	TRBJ1-1	CASRGGSSLNTEAFF	TGTGCCAGCAGAGGCGGCAGTTCACTTAACACTGAAGCTTTCTTT
NA	TRBV5-1	NA	TRBJ1-3	CASSSGLTGNTIYF	TGCGCCAGCAGCTCGGGATTGACTGGAAACACCATATATTTT
NA	TRBV25-1	NA	TRBJ1-4	CASSEPRDTREKLFF	TGTGCCAGCAGTGAACCTCGGGACACCAGGGAAAAACTGTTTTTT
NA	TRBV5-1	NA	TRBJ2-7	CASSLDPGNPSYEQYF	TGCGCCAGCAGCTTGGACCCGGGGAACCCCTCCTACGAGCAGTACTTC
NA	TRBV9	NA	TRBJ2-2	CASSVSGDTGELFF	TGTGCCAGCAGCGTATCAGGGGACACCGGGGAGCTGTTTTTT
NA	TRBV6-5	TRBD2	TRBJ2-7	CASSSVAGTSYEQYF	TGTGCCAGCAGTTCAGTAGCGGGGACCTCCTACGAGCAGTACTTC
NA	TRBV5-1	TRBD1	TRBJ1-4	CASSLGQGNEKLFF	TGCGCCAGCAGCTTGGGACAGGGTAATGAAAAACTGTTTTTT
NA	TRBV6-6	NA	TRBJ2-1	CASSWGRNNEQFF	TGTGCCAGCAGTTGGGGACGCAACAATGAGCAGTTCTTC
NA	TRBV11-2	NA	TRBJ2-7	CASSPTDGGSYEQYF	TGTGCCAGCAGCCCCACGGACGGTGGGTCCTACGAGCAGTACTTC
NA	TRBV5-1	NA	TRBJ2-1	CASTAAQPYNEQFF	TGCGCCAGTACTGCGGCACAGCCCTACAATGAGCAGTTCTTC
NA	TRBV5-6	NA	TRBJ1-5	CASSQTPTSNQPQHF	TGTGCCAGCAGCCAGACACCAACTAGCAATCAGCCCCAGCATTTT
NA	TRBV19	TRBD2	TRBJ2-7	CASSVLAGGSYEQYF	TGTGCCAGTAGTGTCTTAGCGGGAGGATCCTACGAGCAGTACTTC
NA	TRBV20-1	NA	TRBJ1-2	CSASSILGGVYGYTF	TGCAGTGCTAGTTCGATTCTAGGGGGAGTCTATGGCTACACCTTC
NA	TRBV3-1/TRBV3-2	NA	TRBJ2-1	CASSRGLTGDEQFF	TGTGCCAGCAGCCGTGGGCTTACCGGCGATGAGCAGTTCTTC
NA	TRBV3-1/TRBV3-2	TRBD1	TRBJ1-5	CASSQGSTGSQPQHF	TGTGCCAGCAGCCAAGGTTCGACAGGGAGTCAGCCCCAGCATTTT
NA	TRBV7-2	TRBD1	TRBJ2-5	CASSLGQGPQYF	TGTGCCAGCAGCTTAGGACAGGGACCCCAGTACTTC
NA	TRBV28	NA	TRBJ1-2	CASRGERGYGYTF	TGTGCCAGCAGAGGAGAAAGGGGCTATGGCTACACCTTC
few	TRBV19	NA	TRBJ2-3	CASGASSPLSTDTQYF	TGTGCCAGTGGGGCTAGCAGTCCTCTTAGCACAGATACGCAGTATTTT
NA	TRBV12-2	NA	TRBJ2-3	CASRLYFRVIPDTQYF	TGTGCAAGTCGCTTATATTTCAGGGTAATCCCAGATACGCAGTATTTT
NA	TRBV24-1	NA	TRBJ2-1	CATSNSGAAYNEQFF	TGTGCCACCAGTAATAGCGGAGCGGCCTACAATGAGCAGTTCTTC
NA	TRBV5-6	TRBD2	TRBJ2-1	CASSLAAGGKNNEQFF	TGTGCCAGCAGCTTGGCCGCCGGGGGGAAAAACAATGAGCAGTTCTTC
NA	TRBV19	NA	TRBJ1-5	CASSPPPGRGNQPQHF	TGTGCCAGTAGTCCACCCCCCGGCCGGGGAAATCAGCCCCAGCATTTT
NA	TRBV6-1	TRBD1	TRBJ2-7	CASSATYGQGALYEQYF	TGTGCCAGCAGTGCCACGTATGGACAGGGGGCGCTTTACGAGCAGTACTTC
NA	TRBV5-1	TRBD2	TRBJ2-3	CASSPGGSGRADTQYF	TGCGCCAGCAGCCCCGGCGGGAGCGGGAGAGCAGATACGCAGTATTTT
NA	TRBV5-5	NA	TRBJ2-1	CASSQQVATPLFF	TGTGCCAGCAGCCAGCAGGTGGCTACCCCACTCTTCTTC
few	TRBV5-1	NA	TRBJ1-1	CASSSFSMNTEAFF	TGCGCCAGCAGCTCTTTTTCTATGAACACTGAAGCTTTCTTT
NA	TRBV11-3	NA	TRBJ2-7	CASSLGGAHEQYF	TGTGCCAGCAGCTTAGGTGGCGCGCACGAGCAGTACTTC
NA	TRBV3-1/TRBV3-2	NA	TRBJ2-2	CASSQDFIKTGELFF	TGTGCCAGCAGCCAAGACTTCATAAAGACCGGGGAGCTGTTTTTT
NA	TRBV29-1	NA	TRBJ1-2	CSVGGAGYTF	TGCAGCGTAGGGGGGGCCGGCTACACCTTC